Sequencing of this TCR beta chain was carried out in a study of identical twins. CDR1 is SGHVS and CDR2 is FQNEAQ in the germline V gene. Deletions cut 5 bases from V and 1 base from J, with 22 bases between. This CDR3 is built from 18 residues. A template switching step contributed a universal primer site, while unique molecular identifiers were present in the cDNA. TCRdb reprocessed the 5' RACE reads via MiXCR and lists one record per CDR3 protein. Counted here are hundreds of thousands of distinct CDR3 sequences, approximately 6.1% occurring once; the ten biggest clones make up around 1.7%. This clonotype was seen repeatedly, ten times or more. Its antigen remains unknown. Study findings and constraints: It was cross-sectional statistical analysis, not following the same donors, that the conclusions relied on. Carriage of fewer insertions was seen in abundant cord blood beta clonotypes, whereas memory repertoires showed none. Out-of-frame alpha sequences shared by twins showed excess low generation probability.

The sequence was obtained from a man aged 18 to 29 in good health. Sequenced input: naive T cells sorted from blood. The V and J genes are TRBV7-8 and TRBJ2-3; a possible D gene is TRBD1 (8 bases). The CDR3, as DNA: TGTGCCAGCAGCCATCGGACAGGGACTACCGCCGGCACAGATACGCAGTATTTT. Translated: CASSHRTGTTAGTDTQYF.